This T cell receptor beta chain comes out of a study of blood T cells in healthy people across ages. For the second PCR, which ran for about 6 to 11 cycles, a sample-barcoded 5' primer and a J-beta primer mix were used. One entry per CDR3 protein results from TCRdb running MiXCR on the 5' RACE reads. The table has about 1.4 million distinct CDR3 sequences, 45% to 70% seen once. This CDR3 region has 11 residues. Germline CDR1 reads SEHNR; CDR2 reads FQNEAQ (reference sequence). Between the trimmed V and J ends, which lost 5 bases and 8 bases, there was a span of 9 bases. The rearrangement links TRBV7-9 to TRBJ1-1; D gene unclear. The sample consisted of blood. The clonotype was recovered from a man aged 18 to 30 in good health. This CDR3 reads CASSPGLEAFF. In nucleotides, the CDR3 is TGTGCCAGCAGCCCCGGATTAGAAGCTTTCTTT.